The sequence of this T cell receptor (beta chain) was determined in a study of T cell responses to AZD1222 COVID-19 vaccine. Regarding the study as a whole: Repertoire sampling happened only post peak T cell response. Two AZD1222 administrations were followed by greater Spike-specific TCR breadth and depth. The number of AZD1222 recipients seropositive at baseline was only six.

With regard to this clone: The antigen is unknown.

Here immunoSEQ multiplex PCR was the method, and the copy in TCRdb shows in-frame clones only, minus some. The repertoire holds 95,000 to 150,000 clones, with under 85% as singletons. The CDR3 extends over 18 amino acids. Trimming removed 4 bases at V and 8 bases at J, with 27 bases between. Germline values: CDR1 SGHKS, CDR2 YYEKEE (reference sequence). The genes are TRBV5-5 and TRBJ1-4, with D possibly TRBD1 on 6 matching bases. The source material was peripheral blood, sampled on day 0 of AZD1222 vaccination. The TCR originated in an adult in good health. The CDR3: CASSPGGEGPSMGEKLFF. The DNA for the CDR3 is TGTGCCAGCAGCCCGGGGGGCGAGGGGCCGTCAATGGGAGAAAAACTGTTTTTT. Full variable domain (rest looked up from reference TRBV5-5 and TRBJ1-4): DAGVTQSPTHLIKTRGQQVTLRCSPISGHKSVSWYQQVLGQGPQFIFQYYEKEERGRGNFPDRFSARQFPNYSSELNVNALLLGDSALYLCASSPGGEGPSMGEKLFFGSGTQLSVL.